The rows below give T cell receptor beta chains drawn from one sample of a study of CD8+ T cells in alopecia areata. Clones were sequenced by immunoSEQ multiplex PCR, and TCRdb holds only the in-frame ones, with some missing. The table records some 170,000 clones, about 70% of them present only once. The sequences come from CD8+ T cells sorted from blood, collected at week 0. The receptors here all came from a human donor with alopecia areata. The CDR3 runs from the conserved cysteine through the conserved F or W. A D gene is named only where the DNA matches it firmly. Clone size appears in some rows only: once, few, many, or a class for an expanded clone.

CDR3: CASSSDRNSYEQYF
DNA: TGTGCCAGCAGCTCGGACAGGAACTCCTACGAGCAGTACTTC
D: TRBD1
J: TRBJ2-7
size: few
V: TRBV13
length: 14

CDR3: CSASGQNNNQPQHF
DNA: TGCAGCGCATCGGGACAGAATAACAATCAGCCCCAGCATTTT
D: TRBD1
J: TRBJ1-5
size: few
V: TRBV29-1
length: 14

CDR3: CASSRAPGHLRDTEAFF
DNA: TGTGCCAGCAGCCGTGCTCCGGGACACCTCAGGGACACTGAAGCTTTCTTT
D: NA
J: TRBJ1-1
size: few
V: TRBV4-2
length: 17

CDR3: CASTGDREGHSNQPQHF
DNA: TGTGCCAGCACGGGGGACAGGGAAGGCCATAGCAATCAGCCCCAGCATTTT
D: TRBD1
J: TRBJ1-5
size: NA
V: TRBV2
length: 17

CDR3: CASSLPGTEAFF
DNA: TGTGCCAGCAGTTTACCTGGCACTGAAGCTTTCTTT
D: NA
J: TRBJ1-1
size: NA
V: TRBV27
length: 12

CDR3: CASSVRVGTGNTIYF
DNA: TGTGCCAGCAGTGTCAGGGTAGGGACTGGAAACACCATATATTTT
D: NA
J: TRBJ1-3
size: few
V: TRBV2
length: 15

CDR3: CASWTSAENTGELFF
DNA: TGTGCCAGCTGGACTAGCGCTGAGAACACCGGGGAGCTGTTTTTT
D: TRBD2
J: TRBJ2-2
size: once
V: TRBV18
length: 15

CDR3: CASRKGSGQGYEQFF
DNA: TGCGCCAGCAGGAAGGGGTCAGGACAGGGGTATGAGCAGTTCTTC
D: TRBD1
J: TRBJ2-1
size: NA
V: TRBV4-1
length: 15

CDR3: CATSRGSNTGEGNQPQHF
DNA: TGTGCCACCAGCAGAGGATCAAATACAGGAGAGGGAAATCAGCCCCAGCATTTT
D: NA
J: TRBJ1-5
size: few
V: TRBV15
length: 18

CDR3: CSVADPNGYTF
DNA: TGCAGCGTCGCTGATCCGAATGGCTACACCTTC
D: NA
J: TRBJ1-2
size: few
V: TRBV29-1
length: 11

CDR3: CAWSVILSWGQHNEQFF
DNA: TGTGCCTGGAGTGTAATTCTTAGTTGGGGACAACACAATGAGCAGTTCTTC
D: NA
J: TRBJ2-1
size: NA
V: TRBV30
length: 17

CDR3: CAWSDSTEAFF
DNA: TGTGCCTGGAGTGATAGCACTGAAGCTTTCTTT
D: NA
J: TRBJ1-1
size: NA
V: TRBV30
length: 11

CDR3: CASSYTNSQETQYF
DNA: TGTGCCAGCAGTTACACCAACTCACAAGAGACCCAGTACTTC
D: NA
J: TRBJ2-5
size: NA
V: TRBV6-6
length: 14

CDR3: CAFLGQANYGYTF
DNA: TGTGCTTTCCTTGGACAGGCAAACTATGGCTACACCTTC
D: TRBD1
J: TRBJ1-2
size: few
V: TRBV30
length: 13

CDR3: CATSRDLTGGWNTEAFF
DNA: TGTGCCACCAGCAGAGATCTAACAGGGGGCTGGAACACTGAAGCTTTCTTT
D: TRBD1
J: TRBJ1-1
size: NA
V: TRBV15
length: 17

CDR3: CASSGGWDTEAFF
DNA: TGTGCCAGCAGTGGGGGTTGGGACACTGAAGCTTTCTTT
D: NA
J: TRBJ1-1
size: NA
V: TRBV25-1
length: 13

CDR3: CSVDGGVGMKTQYF
DNA: TGCAGCGTTGATGGAGGGGTTGGGATGAAGACCCAGTACTTC
D: NA
J: TRBJ2-5
size: NA
V: TRBV29-1
length: 14

CDR3: CAWNRGIYGYTF
DNA: TGTGCCTGGAACAGGGGGATCTATGGCTACACCTTC
D: TRBD1
J: TRBJ1-2
size: NA
V: TRBV30
length: 12

CDR3: CATSGRAGRAKNIQYF
DNA: TGTGCCACCAGCGGGAGGGCAGGGAGAGCCAAAAACATTCAGTACTTC
D: TRBD2
J: TRBJ2-4
size: NA
V: TRBV15
length: 16

CDR3: CASSPSSYEQYF
DNA: TGTGCCAGCAGCCCTAGCTCCTACGAGCAGTACTTC
D: NA
J: TRBJ2-7
size: NA
V: TRBV7-8
length: 12

CDR3: CTGGNEQFF
DNA: TGTACCGGGGGGAATGAGCAGTTCTTC
D: TRBD2
J: TRBJ2-1
size: NA
V: TRBV30
length: 9

CDR3: CASSHNEQFF
DNA: TGTGCCAGCAGTCACAATGAGCAGTTCTTC
D: NA
J: TRBJ2-1
size: few
V: TRBV6-6
length: 10

CDR3: CASSLGDEQYF
DNA: TGCGCCAGCAGCTTAGGGGACGAGCAGTACTTC
D: NA
J: TRBJ2-7
size: NA
V: TRBV5-1
length: 11

CDR3: CSVDWGIGDEQYF
DNA: TGCAGCGTTGATTGGGGTATAGGCGACGAGCAGTACTTC
D: NA
J: TRBJ2-7
size: NA
V: TRBV29-1
length: 13

CDR3: CASRQGNSPLHF
DNA: TGCGCCAGCAGACAGGGTAATTCACCCCTCCACTTT
D: NA
J: TRBJ1-6
size: NA
V: TRBV5-1
length: 12

CDR3: CASSQVGSGDEETQYF
DNA: TGTGCCAGCAGCCAAGTGGGAAGCGGGGATGAAGAGACCCAGTACTTC
D: TRBD2
J: TRBJ2-5
size: NA
V: TRBV4-2
length: 16

CDR3: CASSRSLTGNEQFF
DNA: TGCGCCAGCAGCCGGTCTTTAACGGGCAATGAGCAGTTCTTC
D: NA
J: TRBJ2-1
size: NA
V: TRBV4-1
length: 14